This TCR beta chain was documented in a study of blood T cell repertoires in COVID-19 (dated by TCRdb to between 2020 and 2021). For context, the study as a whole: Collaborator samples came from the United States, Italy and Spain and covered acute and convalescent phases of COVID-19. The prospective study material was composed of cDNA or gDNA derived from T cells, B-cell-depleted T cells, or PBMCs. Deeply sampled blood TCRbeta repertoires from subjects exposed to, actively infected with, or recovered from COVID-19 were included in the dataset. A freely available public database, intended as a resource for researchers studying the immune response to SARS-CoV-2, is where the repertoires were released. Samples came from the ongoing ImmuneRACE study (first 160 participants) plus 1,254 subjects from 6 global collaborators. The sample metadata nearly always contained a de-identified subject ID, COVID-19 status, age in years and sex. HLA class I and class II types, where available, came from metadata supplied by the sample provider rather than from assay-based typing. Study-wide conclusions, independent of this receptor: The quantity of clinical and demographic metadata differed by source and by participant and was supplied without curation.

As for this clone: What this receptor recognizes is not known. No much larger clone is present one base from it, and per-base qualities are unavailable.

Per the germline V gene, SGHTA is the CDR1 and FQGNSA is the CDR2. There are 14 amino acids in the CDR3, from cysteine to phenylalanine inclusive. The kept DNA is CDR3 alone, 42 bases in frame from the first base. The V end loses 7 bases and the J end loses 0 bases, and a stretch of 10 bases separates them. The collaborating institutions used their own protocols to collect whole blood in K2EDTA tubes. For TCRbeta analysis, collaborator samples were shipped as frozen whole blood, as isolated PBMCs, or as DNA extracted from either sample type. TCRbeta CDR3 regions were amplified from genomic DNA by means of the immunoSEQ Assay, a bias-controlled multiplex PCR. From the authors' description of their analysis: Within the assay, amplification of reference gene primers was used to estimate how many nucleated cells each sample contained. To quantify the absolute abundance of each unique TCRbeta CDR3 rearrangement, sequence reads were collapsed and filtered. Productive Simpson clonality was computed per sample as the square root of Simpson's diversity index over productive rearrangements. Not all clones reach the TCRdb copy of this immuneACCESS table, which keeps in-frame sequences only. Checked studies attribute under half of the gap to unresolved V genes and leave the rest unexplained. V, J and clone size derive from that table, while D and trimming were established from the DNA sequence. A total of over 200,000 clones appear in this sample, over 80% of them only once. The leading ten clones occupy about 2.5% of the sample.

Sequencing was carried out using peripheral blood. The chain uses TRBV7-2 and TRBJ2-1, with TRBD1 perhaps the D gene, on 5 matching bases. The sequence came from a woman in her sixties or seventies with active or convalescent COVID-19. The DNA sequence follows: TGTGCCAGCACCGGACAAGTCTCCTACAATGAGCAGTTCTTC. Its protein reads: CASTGQVSYNEQFF.